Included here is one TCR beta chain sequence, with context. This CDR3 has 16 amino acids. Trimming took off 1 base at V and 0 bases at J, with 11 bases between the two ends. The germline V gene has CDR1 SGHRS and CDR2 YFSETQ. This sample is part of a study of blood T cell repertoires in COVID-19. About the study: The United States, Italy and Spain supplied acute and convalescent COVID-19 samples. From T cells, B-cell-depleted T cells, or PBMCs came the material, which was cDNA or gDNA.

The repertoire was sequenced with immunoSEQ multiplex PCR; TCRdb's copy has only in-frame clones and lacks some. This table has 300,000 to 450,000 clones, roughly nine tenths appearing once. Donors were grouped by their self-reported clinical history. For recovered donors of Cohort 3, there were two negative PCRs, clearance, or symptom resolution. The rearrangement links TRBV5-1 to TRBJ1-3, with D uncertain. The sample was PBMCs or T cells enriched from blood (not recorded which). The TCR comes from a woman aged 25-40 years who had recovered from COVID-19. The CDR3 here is CASSLRAESSGNTIYF. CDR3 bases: TGCGCCAGCAGCTTGCGCGCGGAAAGCTCTGGAAACACCATATATTTT.